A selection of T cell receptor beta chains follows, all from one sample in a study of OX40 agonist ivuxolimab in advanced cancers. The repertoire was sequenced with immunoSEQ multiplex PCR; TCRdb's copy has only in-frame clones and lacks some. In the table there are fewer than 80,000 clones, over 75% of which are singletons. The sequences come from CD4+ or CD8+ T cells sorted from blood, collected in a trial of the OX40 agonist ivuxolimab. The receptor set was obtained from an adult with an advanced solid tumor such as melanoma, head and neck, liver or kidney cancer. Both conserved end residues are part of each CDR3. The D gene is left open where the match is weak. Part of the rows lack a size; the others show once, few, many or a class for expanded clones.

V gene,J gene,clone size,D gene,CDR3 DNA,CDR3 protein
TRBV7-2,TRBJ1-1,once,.,TGTGCCAGCGGGAACACTGAAGCTTTCTTT,CASGNTEAFF
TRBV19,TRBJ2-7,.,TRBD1,TGTGCCAGTAGTATCACCGGGACAGGGACGGCCGAGCAGTACTTC,CASSITGTGTAEQYF
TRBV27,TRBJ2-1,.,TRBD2,TGTGCCAGCAGGACCGGGACTAACTACAATGAGCAGTTCTTC,CASRTGTNYNEQFF
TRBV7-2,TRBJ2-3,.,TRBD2,TGTGCCAGCAGCTTAGAGCGTGTCTGGACTAGCGGGGGAAATACGCAGTATTTT,CASSLERVWTSGGNTQYF
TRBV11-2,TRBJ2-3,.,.,TGTGCCAGCAGCCGAAAGGGGGCTAGCGTCTGGCAAGATACGCAGTATTTT,CASSRKGASVWQDTQYF
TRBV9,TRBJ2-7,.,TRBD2,TGTGCCAGCAGCGTAGAAGGTAGCGGGAACTACGAGCAGTACTTC,CASSVEGSGNYEQYF
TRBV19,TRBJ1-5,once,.,TGTGCCAGTAGTATTGGGTCAGGGTCGTATTTTGTGCAGCCCCAGCATTTT,CASSIGSGSYFVQPQHF
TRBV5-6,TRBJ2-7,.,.,TGTGCCAGCAGCCCAGCCTGGGGAACCTACGAGCAGTACTTC,CASSPAWGTYEQYF
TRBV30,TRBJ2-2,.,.,TGTGCCACCGAACAGGGCCCTGTCGATCCCGGGGAGCTGTTTTTT,CATEQGPVDPGELFF
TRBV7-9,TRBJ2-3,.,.,TGTGCCAGCAGCCCCCTAGACAGCACAGATACGCAGTATTTT,CASSPLDSTDTQYF